Below, 31 T cell receptor beta chains from the same sample are listed, as sequenced in a study of patients and donors after allogeneic stem cell transplantation. TCRdb analysed the RT-PCR reads with MiXCR anew, one entry per CDR3 protein. The table shows roughly 200,000 distinct CDR3 sequences, with over 30% occurring only once. The source material was blood, either unsorted or a sorted T cell fraction (not recorded which). The receptors were sampled from a human donor who was either an allogeneic HSCT recipient or a stem cell or donor lymphocyte infusion donor (not recorded which). It is not recorded whose cells these are; they may come from a transplant donor.

There are a few counts of this clonotype. The chain joins TRBV29-1 to TRBJ2-5; TRBD1 agrees at 7 bases. V lost 5 bases, J lost 2 bases, and 14 bases stayed unmatched. This CDR3 comprises 16 residues. Germline V gives CDR1 SQVTM, CDR2 ANQGSEA. The chain's CDR3 is CSVTGVGDRAQETQYF. The CDR3 DNA reads TGCAGCGTTACTGGAGTTGGAGACAGGGCGCAAGAGACCCAGTACTTC.

This clonotype has more than one count but fewer than ten. The chain carries TRBV28 and TRBJ1-5, with D possibly TRBD1 on 5 matching bases. V was trimmed by 5 bases and J by 9 bases, leaving 20 bases between them. CDR1 is MDHEN and CDR2 is SYDVKM in the germline V gene. The CDR3 is 15 residues long. CDR3 sequence (DNA): TGTGCCAGCAGTCCTCCGGGGCCTAGAAAGGGGCCCCAGCATTTT. Translated, it gives CASSPPGPRKGPQHF.

This clonotype was seen once. The rearrangement links TRBV10-3 to TRBJ2-7; D possibly corresponds to TRBD2 (6 bases). This CDR3 is built from 10 residues. Looked up from germline, CDR1 is ENHRY and CDR2 is SYGVKD. V lost 8 bases, J lost 4 bases, and 6 bases lay in between. CDR3 coding DNA: TGTGCCATCGGAGGGTACGAGCAGTACTTC. Its protein product is CAIGGYEQYF.

Comments on this clonotype: A clone one base away is much larger, so this may be a read error. The chain employs TRBV7-2 and TRBJ1-1; tentative D call: TRBD1 (5 bases). Germline loops: CDR1 SGHTA, CDR2 FQGNSA. CDR3 size: 13 residues. With 5 bases removed from V and 1 base from J, the gap between germline ends came to 8 bases. This CDR3 reads CASSDDRNTEAFF. The CDR3 DNA reads as TGTGCCAGCAGCGACGACAGGAACACTGAAGCTTTCTTT.

This chain connects TRBV7-2 to TRBJ1-1, with D perhaps TRBD1 (6 bases). CDR1 is SGHTA, CDR2 FQGNSA, per germline. The CDR3 length is 13 residues. Trimming cost V 0 bases and J 11 bases, with 13 bases left between them. CDR3 in amino acids: CASSLARGGHAFF. The CDR3 nucleotides read TGTGCCAGCAGCTTAGCGCGAGGGGGGCACGCTTTCTTT.

This chain uses TRBV28 with TRBJ2-7; tentative D call: TRBD2 (6 bases). Germline-derived CDR1 and CDR2 are MDHEN and SYDVKM. Trimming took 3 bases from V and 3 from J, leaving 12 bases between them. This CDR3 is 14 amino acids long. CDR3 region: CASSFWRRGYEQYF. CDR3 in DNA: TGTGCCAGCAGTTTTTGGCGGAGGGGCTACGAGCAGTACTTC.

The V gene is TRBV20-1, the J gene TRBJ2-3; 9 bases agree with TRBD2. The J segment lost 4 bases and the V segment lost 5 bases, leaving 16 bases of the junction unmatched. The CDR3 contains 17 residues. Germline CDR1 DFQATT, CDR2 SNEGSKA (reference sequence). CDR3 loop: CSAGPSGVLRIADTQYF. CDR3 DNA sequence: TGCAGTGCTGGACCTAGCGGGGTCCTTCGGATCGCAGATACGCAGTATTTT.

This clonotype was counted only a few times. The J gene is TRBJ1-5, the V gene TRBV28; no definite D call. Trimming shortened V by 6 bases and J by 2 bases, and 14 bases separated the two germline ends. The germline gives CDR1 MDHEN, CDR2 SYDVKM. The CDR3 contains 15 residues. CDR3 region: CASSPPVWGNQPQHF. The CDR3 region has the DNA TGTGCCAGCAGCCCCCCCGTTTGGGGCAATCAGCCCCAGCATTTT. The whole variable domain, filled in from reference TRBV28 and TRBJ1-5, reads DVKVTQSSRYLVKRTGEKVFLECVQDMDHENMFWYRQDPGLGLRLIYFSYDVKMKEKGDIPEGYSVSREKKERFSLILESASTNQTSMYLCASSPPVWGNQPQHFGDGTRLSIL.

The J gene is TRBJ1-2, the V gene TRBV6-2 or TRBV6-3, with 8 bases aligning to TRBD1. CDR1 MNHEY and CDR2 SVGEGT come from the germline V gene. After removal of 6 bases from V and 8 bases from J, the junction contained 8 bases not matched to a gene. This CDR3 is 13 amino acids long. CDR3 sequence (DNA): TGTGCCAGCAGCCGGACAGGGCGGGACGGCTACACCTTC. Protein sequence: CASSRTGRDGYTF.

This clonotype came up a few times. The J gene is TRBJ1-4, the V gene TRBV12-3 or TRBV12-4; 10 nucleotides match TRBD1. The CDR3 has 14 amino acids. The ends lost 9 bases at V and 6 bases at J; junction bases unmatched: 7. The CDR3 here is CASRRGQGYEKLFF. The CDR3, as DNA: TGTGCCAGTCGGAGGGGACAGGGGTATGAAAAACTGTTTTTT.

The chain uses TRBV14 and TRBJ1-1; D unclear. Germline assignment: CDR1 SGHDN and CDR2 FVKESK. The CDR3 covers 12 residues. Trimming removed 4 bases at V and 6 bases at J, with 9 bases between. The CDR3 is CASSPHSSEAFF. The CDR3 nucleotides read TGTGCCAGCAGCCCACACAGTTCTGAAGCTTTCTTT.

This clonotype was seen a few times. This chain links TRBV15 with TRBJ1-5; weak D call: TRBD1 (6 bases). The CDR3 spans 15 residues. CDR1 and CDR2 from the germline V gene are LNHNV and YYDKDF (reference sequence). V lost 0 bases, J lost 1 base, and 7 bases lay in between. In DNA, the CDR3 is TGTGCCACCAGCAGAGAGGACAGAAGCAATCAGCCCCAGCATTTT. It codes for CATSREDRSNQPQHF.

This chain links TRBV20-1 with TRBJ1-2, with 7 bases lining up with TRBD1. Trimming cost V 5 bases and J 4 bases; bases outside gene matches: 10. The germline V gene has CDR1 DFQATT and CDR2 SNEGSKA (reference sequence). The length of the CDR3 is 14 residues. The CDR3 loop reads CSAARDRVPYGYTF. CDR3 bases: TGCAGTGCTGCCCGGGACAGAGTACCCTATGGCTACACCTTC.

The chain employs TRBV4-1 and TRBJ2-5, with a tentative D call TRBD2 (5 bases). CDR1 MGHRA and CDR2 YSYEKL come from the germline V gene. V was shortened by 2 bases and J by 6 bases, with 13 bases between the two germline ends. The CDR3 contains 14 residues. The CDR3 reads CASSQRAGEKTQYF. CDR3 DNA sequence: TGCGCCAGCAGCCAACGGGCGGGCGAGAAGACCCAGTACTTC.

This clonotype showed up just a few times. The chain couples TRBV20-1 to TRBJ2-7; D is unresolved. This CDR3 is built from 14 residues. In germline, CDR1 is DFQATT, CDR2 SNEGSKA (reference sequence). The V end lost 0 bases, the J end lost 0 bases, and 9 bases lay between the germline ends. The CDR3 sequence is CSARDTRSSYEQYF. The CDR3 coding sequence is TGCAGTGCTAGAGATACCAGGAGCTCCTACGAGCAGTACTTC.

This clonotype occurred a few times. V usage is TRBV21-1 and J usage is TRBJ1-4; TRBD1, the D gene given by the table, was not confirmed from the DNA. TRBV21-1 is classified as a pseudogene. The CDR3 consists of 14 residues. The CDR3: CAPKLGGPSEKLFF. Here the CDR3 DNA reads TGTGCCCCCAAGTTAGGGGGTCCCTCAGAAAAACTGTTTTTT.

This rearrangement joins TRBV18 to TRBJ1-4; unclear D gene. The CDR3 is made up of 16 amino acids. Looked up from germline, CDR1 is KGHSH and CDR2 is LQKENI. The germline V and J ends were trimmed by 2 bases and 0 bases, with 10 bases remaining between them. The CDR3 is CASSPGNLATNEKLFF. The CDR3 DNA follows: TGTGCCAGCTCACCAGGGAACCTTGCAACTAATGAAAAACTGTTTTTT. Full variable domain (outside the CDR3, taken from reference TRBV18 and TRBJ1-4): NAGVMQNPRHLVRRRGQEARLRCSPMKGHSHVYWYRQLPEEGLKFMVYLQKENIIDESGMPKERFSAEFPKEGPSILRIQQVVRGDSAAYFCASSPGNLATNEKLFFGSGTQLSVL.

For this clonotype: This clone may be a read error of a much larger clone one base away. The DNA for the CDR3 is TGTGCCAGCAGCTTCGGACTCCAAGAGACCCAGTTCTTC. This codes for CASSFGLQETQFF. The chain uses TRBV11-2 and TRBJ2-5; a possible D gene is TRBD2 (5 bases). TRBJ2-1 matches the DNA end more closely, so the J call is doubtful. The CDR3 has 13 amino acids. CDR1 is SGHAT, CDR2 FQNNGV, per germline.

This chain joins TRBV9 and TRBJ2-3; D is unresolved. V gave up 3 bases and J gave up 6 bases, with 14 bases separating them. The CDR3 is 14 amino acids. Germline V gene lookup returns CDR1 SGDLS and CDR2 YYNGEE. The CDR3 DNA reads TGTGCCAGCAGCGCCCGACCGGGCCTCGATACGCAGTATTTT. It yields the protein CASSARPGLDTQYF.

The CDR3 sequence: CASSFFGGADTQYF. The DNA of the CDR3 is TGTGCCAGCAGTTTCTTCGGGGGCGCAGATACGCAGTATTTT. The genes are TRBV27 and TRBJ2-3, with D perhaps matching TRBD1 or TRBD2 (6 bases each). Per the germline V gene, CDR1 is MNHEY and CDR2 is SMNVEV (reference sequence). The V and J ends lost 3 bases and 4 bases respectively, with 11 bases between them. This CDR3 is 14 amino acids long.

This clonotype was observed a few times. The chain couples TRBV15 to TRBJ1-3; D uncertain. Germline CDR1 is LNHNV and CDR2 is YYDKDF (reference sequence). V was trimmed by 5 bases and J by 1 base, leaving 12 bases between them. The CDR3 loop spans 15 amino acids. The CDR3, as DNA: TGTGCCACCAGCTTACACTCAGGTTCTGGAAACACCATATATTTT. It translates to CATSLHSGSGNTIYF.

The rearrangement joins TRBV27 to TRBJ2-7, with TRBD2 as a possible D gene (5 bases). This CDR3 region has 16 residues. Looked up from germline, CDR1 is MNHEY and CDR2 is SMNVEV (reference sequence). Trimming took off 3 bases at V and 5 bases at J, with 20 bases between the two ends. The CDR3 bases are TGTGCCAGCAGTTTGCGGGCTAGCAACCCAGCCCACGAGCAGTACTTC. This encodes CASSLRASNPAHEQYF.

The chain couples TRBV20-1 to TRBJ1-1; 9 positions agree with TRBD1. The CDR3 has 14 residues. J was trimmed by 1 base and V by 5 bases; bases with no gene match: 5. Germline CDR1 DFQATT, CDR2 SNEGSKA (reference sequence). CDR3 residues: CSASQGAENTEAFF. The CDR3 region has the DNA TGCAGTGCTTCACAGGGGGCTGAGAACACTGAAGCTTTCTTT.

V usage is TRBV7-9 and J usage is TRBJ2-1, with D hard to call. Germline CDR1 and CDR2: SEHNR and FQNEAQ (reference sequence). Trimming took 5 bases from V and 4 from J, leaving 3 bases between them. The CDR3 covers 11 residues. The CDR3 here is CASSHYNEQFF. The CDR3 DNA is TGTGCCAGCAGCCATTACAATGAGCAGTTCTTC.

The rearrangement links TRBV7-9 to TRBJ1-2; D remains ambiguous. CDR3 size: 13 residues. Trimming took off 4 bases at V and 7 bases at J, with 13 bases between the two ends. Germline V lookup: CDR1 SEHNR, CDR2 FQNEAQ (reference sequence). CDR3 loop: CASSSEASTGYTF. The DNA for the CDR3 is TGTGCCAGCAGCTCCGAGGCCTCCACTGGCTACACCTTC.

This rearrangement joins TRBV12-3 or TRBV12-4 to TRBJ2-3; tentatively, D is TRBD1 or TRBD2 (5 bases each). The germline V and J ends were trimmed by 6 bases and 6 bases, with 13 bases remaining between them. The CDR3 is made up of 13 amino acids. The CDR3 DNA reads as TGTGCCAGCAGCACACCCGGGGCGGATACGCAGTATTTT. Translating it yields CASSTPGADTQYF.

The table lists this clonotype with a count of one. The chain joins TRBV4-3 to TRBJ1-2; 7 bases line up with TRBD1. The CDR3 sequence is 18 residues long. CDR1 is LGHNA, CDR2 YSLEER, per germline. Trimming removed 0 bases from V and 0 bases from J; junction bases left unmatched: 10. In DNA, the CDR3 is TGCGCCAGCAGCCAAGACCCCCGACAGGGCCCAGCTAACTATGGCTACACCTTC. Translation gives CASSQDPRQGPANYGYTF.

This chain joins TRBV6-5 and TRBJ2-7; 8 nucleotides align to TRBD1. CDR1 is MNHEY and CDR2 is SVGAGI in the germline V gene. Trimming removed 2 bases from V and 3 bases from J; junction bases left unmatched: 3. There are 14 residues in the CDR3. The CDR3 protein is CASSYIQGGYEQYF. CDR3 coding DNA: TGTGCCAGCAGTTACATACAGGGGGGCTACGAGCAGTACTTC.

V usage is TRBV10-3 and J usage is TRBJ2-1, with a tentative D call TRBD2 (6 bases). The germline gives CDR1 ENHRY, CDR2 SYGVKD. Trimming took 6 bases from V and 6 from J, leaving 12 bases between them. This CDR3 spans 13 amino acids. This CDR3 is CAIRAGTFNEQFF. In nucleotides, the CDR3 is TGTGCCATCAGGGCCGGGACTTTCAATGAGCAGTTCTTC.

This clonotype occurred a few times. The chain links TRBV5-6 to TRBJ1-1; D gene unclear. From germline, CDR1 is SGHDT and CDR2 YYEEEE. This CDR3 region has 15 residues. Trimming cost V 4 bases and J 2 bases, with 15 bases left between them. This CDR3 reads CASSPDPYINTEAFF. The CDR3 DNA follows: TGTGCCAGCAGCCCGGATCCGTATATTAACACTGAAGCTTTCTTT. Variable domain in full (rest from reference TRBV5-6 and TRBJ1-1): DAGVTQSPTHLIKTRGQQVTLRCSPKSGHDTVSWYQQALGQGPQFIFQYYEEEERQRGNFPDRFSGHQFPNYSSELNVNALLLGDSALYLCASSPDPYINTEAFFGQGTRLTVV.

This clonotype was counted only a few times. The chain recombines TRBV4-1 with TRBJ2-3; D possibly corresponds to TRBD1 (5 bases). With 1 base removed from V and 6 bases from J, the gap between germline ends came to 14 bases. Germline CDR1 is MGHRA and CDR2 is YSYEKL. The CDR3 covers 15 residues. CDR3 sequence (DNA): TGCGCCAGCAGCCAAGTTCATCCAGGGTCCGATACGCAGTATTTT. It yields the protein CASSQVHPGSDTQYF.